Below, 26 T cell receptor beta chains from the same sample are listed, as sequenced in a study of Graves' ophthalmopathy and Graves' hyperthyroidism. Amplification from RNA transcripts yielded the TCR beta CDR3 regions. First-round RT-PCR used HTBI primers; second-round multiplex PCR followed. TCRdb re-analysed the multiplex PCR reads in MiXCR, keeping a single row per CDR3 protein. This table has more than 1,000,000 distinct CDR3 sequences, about 40% appearing once. Sequencing input: peripheral blood or thyroid tissue (not recorded which). These receptors came from an adult man with Graves' hyperthyroidism.

This clonotype was seen a few times. The J gene is TRBJ1-1, the V gene TRBV2, with D possibly matching TRBD1 (6 bases). This CDR3 is built from 14 residues. Germline values: CDR1 SNHLY, CDR2 FYNNEI. V lost 5 bases, J lost 4 bases, and 14 bases lay in between. Here the CDR3 DNA reads TGTGCCAGCAGTTATGTTAGAGGGGGCACTGAAGCTTTCTTT. Translated: CASSYVRGGTEAFF. The variable domain in full, with the rest retrieved from reference TRBV2 and TRBJ1-1, is EPEVTQTPSHQVTQMGQEVILRCVPISNHLYFYWYRQILGQKVEFLVSFYNNEISEKSEIFDDQFSVERPDGSNFTLKIRSTKLEDSAMYFCASSYVRGGTEAFFGQGTRLTVV.

Notes on this clonotype: Lacking the conserved final phenylalanine or tryptophan, this CDR3 likely reflects a read error. This chain uses TRBV20-1 with TRBJ2-1, with D perhaps matching TRBD1 (6 bases). V gave up 1 base and J gave up 10 bases, with 23 bases separating them. Germline-derived CDR1 and CDR2 are DFQATT and SNEGSKA (reference sequence). The CDR3 consists of 16 residues. The CDR3 sequence: CSARGRRGHLSGEQFV. CDR3 nucleotide sequence: TGCAGTGCTAGAGGCCGCAGGGGACATCTGTCTGGGGAGCAGTTCGTC.

In the case of this clonotype: The conserved phenylalanine or tryptophan is not found at the CDR3 terminus, so this likely reflects a read error. Because the CDR3's place on the DNA is in doubt, the DNA is left out and the CDR3 is given as listed by TCRdb. The chain links TRBV7-8 to TRBJ1-1; whether TRBD1, the table's D call, matches the DNA was not checked. In germline, CDR1 is SGHVS, CDR2 FQNEAQ. The CDR3 length is 8 residues, termini included. Here the CDR3 reads CASSAMGQ.

This chain links TRBV6-5 with TRBJ1-5; no definite D call. The CDR3 covers 14 residues. The V and J ends lost 5 bases and 0 bases respectively, with 8 bases between them. CDR1 MNHEY and CDR2 SVGAGI come from the germline V gene. CDR3 nucleotide sequence: TGTGCCAGCAGTGCGGATATTAGCAATCAGCCCCAGCATTTT. Translated: CASSADISNQPQHF.

To note about this clonotype: A much larger clone differs by one base, so this may be a read error. The chain links TRBV9 to TRBJ2-7, with D maybe TRBD1 (6 bases). Trimming cost V 0 bases and J 6 bases, with 13 bases left between them. Germline CDR1 and CDR2: SGDLS and YYNGEE. This CDR3 is 14 amino acids long. The CDR3 protein is CASSVAPGHCEQYF. The CDR3 bases are TGTGCCAGCAGCGTAGCCCCGGGACACTGCGAGCAGTACTTC. Together with reference TRBV9 and TRBJ2-7, the CDR3 gives the full variable domain: DSGVTQTPKHLITATGQRVTLRCSPRSGDLSVYWYQQSLDQGLQFLIQYYNGEERAKGNILERFSAQQFPDLHSELNLSSLELGDSALYFCASSVAPGHCEQYFGPGTRLTVT.

The chain links TRBV5-1 to TRBJ1-6; weak D call: TRBD1 (5 bases). Trimming pared 0 bases from V and 10 bases from J, leaving 14 bases between. The CDR3 has 15 amino acids. Looked up from germline, CDR1 is SGHRS and CDR2 is YFSETQ. CDR3 sequence: CASSLGSGGGSPLHF. The DNA of the CDR3 is TGCGCCAGCAGCTTGGGATCTGGGGGTGGATCACCCCTCCACTTT.

This clonotype was found many times. The chain is built from TRBV9 and TRBJ1-2; D not certain. V was clipped by 0 bases and J by 7 bases, with 16 bases between them. The CDR3 sequence is 15 residues long. Per germline, CDR1 SGDLS and CDR2 YYNGEE. The CDR3 is CASSVDVEGGSGYTF. The CDR3 coding sequence is TGTGCCAGCAGCGTAGACGTGGAGGGAGGCTCTGGCTACACCTTC.

The rearrangement joins TRBV5-1 to TRBJ2-7; 7 positions match TRBD2. The V and J ends lost 4 bases and 6 bases, in that order; junction bases with no gene match: 13. Germline V gives CDR1 SGHRS, CDR2 YFSETQ. This CDR3 comprises 15 residues. CDR3 DNA: TGCGCCAGCAGCACGGGACTACCCGACCCCTTCGAGCAGTACTTC. Amino acids: CASSTGLPDPFEQYF.

The rearrangement uses TRBV27 and TRBJ1-3, with a possible D match to TRBD1 (6 bases). In germline, CDR1 is MNHEY, CDR2 SMNVEV (reference sequence). V gave up 7 bases and J gave up 3 bases, with 22 bases separating them. The CDR3 runs to 17 residues. The CDR3 sequence: CASTPTSGGAFGNTIYF. The CDR3 coding sequence is TGTGCCAGCACTCCCACATCGGGGGGGGCGTTTGGAAACACCATATATTTT.

The gene calls are TRBV12-3 or TRBV12-4 and TRBJ2-5, with 7 bases that match TRBD1. V was clipped by 3 bases and J by 2 bases; unmatched bases: 3. CDR3 length: 14 amino acids. This CDR3 reads CASSFGQAQETQYF. In DNA form, the CDR3 reads TGTGCCAGCAGTTTCGGACAGGCACAAGAGACCCAGTACTTC.

This clonotype was counted many times. The CDR3 sequence: CASSMDRGRGYTF. DNA of the CDR3: TGTGCCAGCAGTATGGACAGGGGGCGAGGCTACACCTTC. The chain employs TRBV2 and TRBJ1-2; 11 bases are a match to TRBD1. V lost 5 bases and J lost 8; bases outside the gene matches: 4. The CDR3 is 13 amino acids. From germline, CDR1 is SNHLY and CDR2 FYNNEI. The full variable domain, its missing parts supplied by reference TRBV2 and TRBJ1-2, is EPEVTQTPSHQVTQMGQEVILRCVPISNHLYFYWYRQILGQKVEFLVSFYNNEISEKSEIFDDQFSVERPDGSNFTLKIRSTKLEDSAMYFCASSMDRGRGYTFGSGTRLTVV.

The V call is TRBV30, the J call TRBJ1-6; D gene uncertain. The CDR3 consists of 14 residues. Trimming shortened V by 1 base and J by 8 bases, and 12 bases separated the two germline ends. Per germline, CDR1 GTSNPN and CDR2 SVGIG (reference sequence). In nucleotides, the CDR3 is TGTGCCTGGAGTGCGGGTCCCGGGCATTCACCCCTCCACTTT. This codes for CAWSAGPGHSPLHF.

This clonotype showed up many times. This chain connects TRBV7-9 to TRBJ2-7, with D perhaps TRBD2 (7 bases). CDR3 length equals 14 residues. Per germline, CDR1 SEHNR and CDR2 FQNEAQ (reference sequence). Trimming stripped 5 bases from V and 6 bases from J, with 17 bases between. The CDR3 loop is CASSRNGGAPEQYF. The DNA of the CDR3 is TGTGCCAGCAGCCGCAATGGGGGGGCCCCCGAGCAGTACTTC. The variable domain in full, completed from reference TRBV7-9 and TRBJ2-7, reads DTGVSQNPRHKITKRGQNVTFRCDPISEHNRLYWYRQTLGQGPEFLTYFQNEAQLEKSRLLSDRFSAERPKGSFSTLEIQRTEQGDSAMYLCASSRNGGAPEQYFGPGTRLTVT.

The chain employs TRBV4-1 and TRBJ1-3, with a possible D match to TRBD1 (5 bases). CDR1 and CDR2 from the germline V gene are MGHRA and YSYEKL. V gave up 5 bases and J gave up 4 bases, with 15 bases separating them. The CDR3 has 15 residues. DNA of the CDR3: TGCGCCAGCAGCGTAGGGACTGGCATCGGAAACACCATATATTTT. This encodes CASSVGTGIGNTIYF.

This clonotype has just one count. The rearrangement links TRBV24-1 to TRBJ2-5, with TRBD2 matching over 9 bases. This CDR3 is built from 17 residues. Germline V gene data show CDR1 as KGHDR and CDR2 as SFDVKD. The V segment lost 5 bases and the J segment 5 bases; nucleotides outside the gene matches: 14. Written as DNA, the CDR3 is TGTGCCACCAGTGCTGGGGAGCAGCGGGGGGCGTCGGAGACCCAGTACTTC. Translated: CATSAGEQRGASETQYF.

This clonotype appeared many times. This chain connects TRBV20-1 to TRBJ1-2; D call uncertain. Germline V gives CDR1 DFQATT, CDR2 SNEGSKA (reference sequence). V lost 1 base, J lost 5 bases, and 8 bases lay in between. The CDR3 contains 12 residues. CDR3 bases: TGCAGTGCTAGAGTTGCGGGGTATGGCTACACCTTC. It yields the protein CSARVAGYGYTF.

The CDR3 bases are TGTGCCAGCAGCTTTAGACAATACTACGAGCAGTACTTC. Amino acids: CASSFRQYYEQYF. V is TRBV5-5 and J is TRBJ2-7, with D unresolved. V was trimmed by 2 bases and J by 3 bases, leaving 9 bases between them. Looked up from germline, CDR1 is SGHKS and CDR2 is YYEKEE (reference sequence). The CDR3 sequence is 13 residues long.

There are many counts of this clonotype. V gene TRBV5-1 combines with J gene TRBJ1-1; D is ambiguous. The CDR3 is 13 residues long. Between the trimmed V and J ends, which lost 4 bases and 8 bases, there was a span of 15 bases. Per germline, CDR1 SGHRS and CDR2 YFSETQ. This chain's CDR3 is CASSPRNPSEAFF. The CDR3 DNA reads TGCGCCAGCAGCCCCCGGAACCCTTCAGAAGCTTTCTTT.

Ten or more counts support this clonotype. The chain carries TRBV9 and TRBJ2-2; 9 nucleotides align to TRBD2. The CDR3 runs 15 residues. CDR1 is SGDLS, CDR2 YYNGEE, per germline. V lost 2 bases to trimming and J lost 4 bases; unmatched junction nucleotides: 3. CDR3 residues: CASSVLSGGTGELFF. The CDR3 DNA follows: TGTGCCAGCAGCGTCCTTAGCGGGGGCACCGGGGAGCTGTTTTTT.

This clonotype appeared many times. J is TRBJ2-5 and V is TRBV9; TRBD2 agrees at 10 bases. The V gene's germline CDR1 is SGDLS and CDR2 YYNGEE. Losses at the gene ends were 0 bases for V and 4 bases for J; bases not matched to a gene: 3. This CDR3 has 15 amino acids. DNA for the CDR3: TGTGCCAGCAGCGTAGAGCCTAGCGGGGGAGAGACCCAGTACTTC. The encoded protein is CASSVEPSGGETQYF.

For this clonotype: Likely a read error: the CDR3 ends without its conserved phenylalanine or tryptophan. CDR3: CASSLGTRETQYL. In DNA, the CDR3 is TGCGCCAGCAGCCTCGGGACTCGAGAGACCCAGTACCTC. This sequence joins TRBV7-8 and TRBJ2-5; D might be TRBD2 (6 bases). Per the germline V gene, CDR1 is SGHVS and CDR2 is FQNEAQ. The length of the CDR3 is 13 residues.

As to this clonotype: A much larger clone differs from this one at a single base, so this may be a read error. The chain couples TRBV20-1 to TRBJ2-5; 8 bases align to TRBD1. CDR3 length equals 12 residues. Germline CDR1 is DFQATT and CDR2 is SNEGSKA (reference sequence). DNA of the CDR3: TGCCGTGCAAACAGGGGGGAAGAGACCCAGTACTTC. Its protein product is CRANRGEETQYF.

The CDR3 region is CATSLTNGDQPQHF. DNA of the CDR3: TGTGCCACCTCCCTGACAAACGGGGATCAGCCCCAGCATTTT. The chain recombines TRBV10-3 with TRBJ1-5; D gene uncertain. CDR3 length: 14 residues. Between the trimmed V and J ends, which lost 10 bases and 5 bases, there was a span of 18 bases. Germline V gives CDR1 ENHRY, CDR2 SYGVKD.

The J gene is TRBJ1-1, the V gene TRBV19; 11 nucleotides line up with TRBD1. The V segment lost 4 bases and the J segment 1 base; nucleotides outside the gene matches: 5. The CDR3 contains 16 residues. CDR1 and CDR2 from the germline V gene are LNHDA and SQIVND (reference sequence). This CDR3 is CASSREDRGPNTEAFF. DNA for the CDR3: TGTGCCAGTAGTAGGGAGGACAGGGGGCCGAACACTGAAGCTTTCTTT.

This clonotype was seen ten or more times. V is TRBV7-9 and J is TRBJ1-1; D perhaps matches TRBD1 (5 bases). Trimming pared 2 bases from V and 4 bases from J, leaving 11 bases between. This CDR3 contains 14 residues. The germline V gene encodes CDR1 SEHNR and CDR2 FQNEAQ (reference sequence). CDR3 coding DNA: TGTGCCAGCAGCTTAAGGGACGGCGTCACTGAAGCTTTCTTT. Protein sequence: CASSLRDGVTEAFF.

There are many counts of this clonotype. This chain links TRBV20-1 with TRBJ2-5, with D hard to call. V gave up 1 base and J gave up 2 bases, with 11 bases separating them. Germline V CDR1 and CDR2: DFQATT, SNEGSKA (reference sequence). The CDR3 totals 14 residues. For the CDR3, the DNA is TGCAGTGCTAGAGCTCCCCAAGGACAAGAGACCCAGTACTTC. Its translation: CSARAPQGQETQYF.